These T cell receptor beta chains were read from a single sample in a study of T-cell memory formation after mild COVID-19. TCRdb re-analysed the 5' RACE reads in MiXCR, keeping a single row per CDR3 protein. The sample lists 190,000 or so distinct CDR3 sequences, about a fifth occurring once. Sequencing was performed on PBMCs or a T cell subset sorted from them (not recorded which). These receptors were taken from an adult woman who had mild COVID-19 (a few samples of this study predate the infection). Cell type and time point are not known. CDR3s include the opening cysteine and the closing phenylalanine or tryptophan.

v_call cdr3_aa
TRBV7-2 CASSRLDAGEHEQYF
TRBV27 CARTMRTIQFF
TRBV2 CASSLAIQTYEQYF
TRBV7-9 CASSLDRGKRSPLHF
TRBV20-1 CSARVDYLRREEQFF
TRBV19 CASSIGRGPYEQYF
TRBV9 CASYAGRISGANVLTF
TRBV5-4 CASSEWTKSSYEQYF
TRBV5-6 CASSSRPIDTQYF
TRBV27 CASDIAGGLADTQYF
TRBV10-3 CAIGVDLDRYGYTF
TRBV9 CASSVSRVEVVGELFF
TRBV12-3/TRBV12-4 CASSQGGRDNDEQYF
TRBV6-5 CASSARGLSSPLHF
TRBV19 CASSIWGPLGSYEQYF
TRBV4-1 CASSQMTGGSYEQYF
TRBV7-6 CASSLGSGSGQPQHF
TRBV3-1 CASSQDQAGGADTQYF
TRBV5-1 CASSSDSMNGYTF
TRBV27 CASSSGQGDGYTF
TRBV4-3 CASSQDRGPLETQYF
TRBV9 CASSAGGRWDTEAFF
TRBV7-6 CASSRSGGAYEQYF
TRBV7-9 CASSSIGDTQYF
TRBV2 CASSEGRADYGYTF
TRBV14 CASSQGAGEAFF
TRBV6-2/TRBV6-3 CASGEQNYYEQYF
TRBV6-5 CASGLAGETTGELFF
TRBV4-1 CASSRQSTGTGGTGYEQYF
TRBV4-2 CASSFDLAGVTDTQYF
TRBV19 CAISTGGQPQHF
TRBV7-3 CASSPNTGELFF
TRBV24-1 CATSDLPGGSYNEQFF
TRBV12-3/TRBV12-4 CASSLRGLAYTEAFF
TRBV6-5 CASSHGTSRVSSYEQYF
TRBV6-2/TRBV6-3 CASSYSGTGRYEQYF
TRBV19 CASSMRTDYEQYF
TRBV12-1 CASNLSRLTANQPQHF
TRBV7-9 CASNPGLGQETQYF
TRBV13 CASSTRTGENTEAFF
TRBV5-1 CASSLAGTGTDTQYF
TRBV5-1 CASSFGQGDADTQYF
TRBV12-3/TRBV12-4 CASSLKEVEAFF
TRBV7-9 CASSLAWGPNYGYTF
TRBV12-3/TRBV12-4 CASSFGSRQETQYF
TRBV4-3 CASSQDPGYMNTQYF
TRBV6-5 CASSYEQGSDEQYF
TRBV11-2 CASSLRLAGDSYNEQFF
TRBV7-9 CASVPYNEQFF
TRBV7-9 CASSVGTSGGHLSTDTQYF
TRBV10-3 CAISESGGAAYNEQFF
TRBV27 CASSLSIEYYGYTF
TRBV3-1 CASSQDGRSYEQYF
TRBV5-1 CASTWDGTSGSPRTDTQYF
TRBV15 CATSSAGWLRTF
TRBV4-1 CASSQGGGREAFF
TRBV12-3/TRBV12-4 CASSPAGMWQETQYF
TRBV4-3 CASSQAIPGQGADNEQFF
TRBV27 CASSALQGRRTEAFF